The rows below give T cell receptor beta chains drawn from one sample of a study of vaccination and CD4 T cells after COVID-19. Their antigens remain unidentified. In TCRdb, the PCR reads were re-called with MiXCR into one record per CDR3 protein. Of about 3,800 distinct CDR3 sequences listed, about 20% are singletons. Sequences were obtained from CD4+ T cells from blood, cultured in vitro. The origin of the receptors is a human donor who had recovered from COVID-19. Both conserved end residues are part of each CDR3. Fields, in order: D gene, J gene, clone size, V gene, CDR3 protein, CDR3 DNA. The D gene is left open where the match is weak. Clone size is not always given. Where it is, it says once, few, many or a class for expanded clones.

D: TRBD1; J: TRBJ1-4; size: once; V: TRBV25-1; CDR3: CASSEYRGRNEKLFF; DNA: TGTGCCAGCAGTGAGTACAGGGGGAGGAATGAAAAACTGTTTTTT
D: TRBD1; J: TRBJ2-1; size: NA; V: TRBV12-3/TRBV12-4; CDR3: CASSTHPDRGNEQFF; DNA: TGTGCCAGCAGTACCCACCCAGACAGGGGGAATGAGCAGTTCTTC
D: TRBD1; J: TRBJ1-1; size: large; V: TRBV3-1; CDR3: CASSLTGGTEAFF; DNA: TGTGCCAGCAGCCTGACAGGGGGCACTGAAGCTTTCTTT
D: NA; J: TRBJ1-3; size: medium-sized; V: TRBV11-3; CDR3: CASSLGPPNSGNTIYF; DNA: TGTGCCAGCAGCTTAGGGCCTCCTAACTCTGGAAACACCATATATTTT
D: NA; J: TRBJ1-1; size: medium-sized; V: TRBV12-5; CDR3: CASGSGRGTGTEAFF; DNA: TGTGCTAGTGGTTCTGGTCGGGGAACGGGCACTGAAGCTTTCTTT
D: TRBD2; J: TRBJ2-5; size: NA; V: TRBV20-1; CDR3: CSAGFPGRGGGETQYF; DNA: TGCAGTGCTGGTTTCCCTGGTCGGGGGGGGGGAGAGACCCAGTACTTC
D: NA; J: TRBJ1-1; size: NA; V: TRBV20-1; CDR3: CSASVSGTEAFF; DNA: TGCAGTGCTAGTGTATCCGGAACTGAAGCTTTCTTT
D: TRBD2; J: TRBJ2-1; size: NA; V: TRBV19; CDR3: CASRLGAGVYNEQFF; DNA: TGTGCCAGTAGACTTGGAGCGGGGGTCTACAATGAGCAGTTCTTC
D: NA; J: TRBJ2-5; size: medium-sized; V: TRBV20-1; CDR3: CSASARGAYQETQYF; DNA: TGCAGTGCTAGCGCTAGAGGGGCGTACCAAGAGACCCAGTACTTC
D: TRBD2; J: TRBJ2-1; size: few; V: TRBV7-6; CDR3: CASSFSGGGRGDEQFF; DNA: TGTGCCAGCAGCTTTAGCGGGGGGGGCCGTGGGGATGAGCAGTTCTTC
D: TRBD1; J: TRBJ1-4; size: NA; V: TRBV15; CDR3: CATSRGQGAGATNEKLFF; DNA: TGTGCCACCAGCAGGGGACAGGGGGCAGGGGCAACTAATGAAAAACTGTTTTTT
D: NA; J: TRBJ2-1; size: medium-sized; V: TRBV2; CDR3: CASRARSYNEQFF; DNA: TGTGCCAGCAGGGCGAGGTCCTACAATGAGCAGTTCTTC
D: NA; J: TRBJ1-4; size: NA; V: TRBV6-1; CDR3: CASRPRGPGEKLFF; DNA: TGTGCCAGCAGGCCTCGGGGGCCGGGAGAAAAACTGTTTTTT
D: NA; J: TRBJ1-1; size: medium-sized; V: TRBV20-1; CDR3: CSASGRLNTEAFF; DNA: TGCAGTGCTAGCGGCCGGTTGAACACTGAAGCTTTCTTT
D: NA; J: TRBJ2-5; size: NA; V: TRBV7-8; CDR3: CASSQGGGAETQYF; DNA: TGTGCCAGCAGCCAAGGTGGGGGCGCGGAGACCCAGTACTTC